The sequence of this T cell receptor (beta chain) was determined in a study of blood T cell repertoires in COVID-19. Original methodology: Estimation of nucleated cell counts relied on the amplification of reference gene primers. Clones were read by immunoSEQ multiplex PCR, and TCRdb kept only the in-frame ones, dropping some. That table supplies the V and J calls and clone size; D and trimming were determined from the DNA. The table lists roughly 250,000 clones, roughly 88% of them singletons, with 2% to 2.5% in the top ten. The V end lost 3 bases, the J end lost 0 bases, and 8 bases lay between the germline ends. The CDR3 is 15 amino acids. CDR1 and CDR2 (germline): WSHSY, SAAADI.

This receptor was obtained from a woman aged 40 to 50 with acute COVID-19. V usage is TRBV10-2 and J usage is TRBJ1-4; D unclear. The sample comprised PBMCs or T cells enriched from blood (not recorded which). The CDR3 is CASSDRGATNEKLFF. CDR3 in DNA: TGCGCCAGCAGTGATCGCGGGGCAACTAATGAAAAACTGTTTTTT.